These 24 T cell receptor beta chains share one sample of origin, sequenced in a study of persistence of HIV-infected CD4 T cells. Stimulation used around 9.1 ug/mL lysate from CMV-infected fibroblasts. CD40L-negative CD69-negative CD45RO-high memory CD4+ T cells were sorted as populations depleted of antigen-responding cells. The immunoSEQ assay was version 4, run in survey mode. Profiling relied on immunoSEQ multiplex PCR, and the TCRdb table lists in-frame clones only, not all of them. The sample yields roughly 28,000 clones, around 82% seen once. Which antigens these TCRs recognize remains unknown. Here the sequenced sample was CD4+ T cells sorted from PBMCs after roughly 18-hour stimulation, taken from a patient who received antiretroviral therapy. These TCRs come from an adult woman with HIV who was CMV-seropositive.

The chain is built from TRBV24-1 and TRBJ1-2, with TRBD1 matching 11 bases. CDR1 KGHDR and CDR2 SFDVKD come from the germline V gene. The CDR3 totals 17 residues. After removal of 5 bases from V and 2 bases from J, the junction contained 9 bases not matched to a gene. The CDR3 nucleotides are TGTGCCACCAGTGGAAGATCCCGGACAGGGGGCAACTATGGCTACACCTTC. It specifies CATSGRSRTGGNYGYTF.

This chain links TRBV19 with TRBJ1-5, with D possibly matching TRBD1 (6 bases). Germline assignment: CDR1 LNHDA and CDR2 SQIVND (reference sequence). Trimming removed 1 base at V and 2 bases at J, with 9 bases between. The CDR3 totals 15 residues. Here the CDR3 DNA reads TGTGCCAGTAGTATAGTACAGGGTGGCAATCAGCCCCAGCATTTT. This codes for CASSIVQGGNQPQHF.

CDR3 nucleotide sequence: TGTGCCAGCAGCTTAAACGGGGGAGGAAACTATGGCTACACCTTC. Translation: CASSLNGGGNYGYTF. V is TRBV7-3 and J is TRBJ1-2; tentative D call: TRBD1 (5 bases). V was shortened by 1 base and J by 2 bases, with 11 bases between the two germline ends. CDR1 and CDR2 (germline): SGHTA, FQGTGA. The length of the CDR3 is 15 residues.

The chain uses TRBV30 and TRBJ2-3; possible D gene TRBD2, 5 bases. CDR3 size: 16 residues. CDR1 is GTSNPN and CDR2 is SVGIG in the germline V gene (reference sequence). The V end was cut by 3 bases, the J end by 3 bases, with 19 bases between. CDR3 region: CAWSRGGSFRTDTQYF. The DNA of the CDR3 is TGTGCCTGGAGCCGGGGTGGCTCATTTAGGACAGATACGCAGTATTTT. The full variable domain, in which reference TRBV30 and TRBJ2-3 provide the parts outside the CDR3, is SQTIHQWPATLVQPVGSPLSLECTVEGTSNPNLYWYRQAAGRGLQLLFYSVGIGQISSEVPQNLSASRPQDRQFILSSKKLLLSDSGFYLCAWSRGGSFRTDTQYFGPGTRLTVL.

The chain joins TRBV7-2 to TRBJ1-5; D might be TRBD1 (5 bases). This CDR3 contains 17 residues. Germline values: CDR1 SGHTA, CDR2 FQGNSA. V was trimmed by 5 bases and J by 3 bases, leaving 20 bases between them. CDR3 sequence (DNA): TGTGCCAGCAGCCTCGCCGCAGGGTCCCCTTTCAATCAGCCCCAGCATTTT. This sequence encodes CASSLAAGSPFNQPQHF.

The genes are TRBV10-1 and TRBJ1-1; no clear D gene. CDR1 is WNHNN, CDR2 SYGVQD, per germline (reference sequence). This CDR3 has 12 residues. V lost 5 bases to trimming and J lost 3 bases, with 7 bases between them. CDR3 in DNA: TGCGCCAGCAGTCCTGGATACACTGAAGCTTTCTTT. Amino acids: CASSPGYTEAFF.

The genes are TRBV6-5 and TRBJ1-6; 9 bases are a match to TRBD1. V lost 5 bases and J lost 5; bases outside the gene matches: 1. This CDR3 region has 14 residues. Germline V CDR1 and CDR2: MNHEY, SVGAGI. The CDR3 DNA is TGTGCCAGCAGTAGGACAGGGGATAATTCACCCCTCCACTTT. Amino acid sequence: CASSRTGDNSPLHF.

The chain joins TRBV6-6 to TRBJ2-1; 9 bases fit TRBD1. This CDR3 region has 16 residues. The germline CDR1 and CDR2 sequences are MNHNY and SVGAGI (reference sequence). Trimming at V came to 4 bases and at J to 4 bases, leaving 8 bases not matched to a gene. Here the CDR3 DNA reads TGTGCCAGCAGTTCCCAACAGGGGGCGGGTTACAATGAGCAGTTCTTC. Its translation is CASSSQQGAGYNEQFF.

This clone appeared a few times. The J gene is TRBJ2-3, the V gene TRBV5-1; 7 nucleotides align to TRBD1. Germline V lookup: CDR1 SGHRS, CDR2 YFSETQ. V gave up 3 bases and J gave up 3 bases; unmatched junction bases: 4. This CDR3 has 14 residues. The CDR3 sequence: CASSWDSITDTQYF. In DNA, the CDR3 is TGCGCCAGCAGCTGGGACAGCATAACAGATACGCAGTATTTT.

Only a few counts were recorded for this clone. One junction end disagrees with the germline gene, perhaps due to a read error. This chain connects TRBV7-6 to TRBJ1-6, with 7 bases matching TRBD1. Germline assignment: CDR1 SGHVS and CDR2 FNYEAQ. The CDR3 sequence is 19 residues long. CDR3 region: CASSLTPPMKQGKPSALHF. For the CDR3, the DNA is TGTGCCAGCAGCTTAACGCCCCCAATGAAACAGGGGAAGCCTTCAGCCCTCCACTTT.

This chain connects TRBV3-1 (or the pseudogene TRBV3-2) to TRBJ2-3; 12 positions agree with TRBD2. CDR1 and CDR2 (germline): LGHDT, YNNKEL (reference sequence). V lost 11 bases to trimming and J lost 7 bases; unmatched junction nucleotides: 10. This CDR3 is built from 14 residues. The CDR3 loop reads CASQPSGGGYTQYF. The CDR3 nucleotides read TGTGCCTCCCAGCCTAGCGGGGGGGGGTATACGCAGTATTTT.

The chain joins TRBV28 to TRBJ1-1; D call uncertain. The germline V and J ends were trimmed by 3 bases and 4 bases, with 3 bases remaining between them. Germline V gene data show CDR1 as MDHEN and CDR2 as SYDVKM. The CDR3 has 11 amino acids. The CDR3 coding sequence is TGTGCCAGCAGTTTGTTCACTGAAGCTTTCTTT. Translating it yields CASSLFTEAFF.

The rearrangement joins TRBV7-2 to TRBJ2-7; D assignment may be TRBD1 or TRBD2 (6 bases each). CDR3 size: 17 residues. V was cut by 0 bases and J by 0 bases, with 15 bases left in between. Germline lookup yields CDR1 SGHTA and CDR2 FQGNSA. CDR3 sequence (DNA): TGTGCCAGCAGCTTAGCGATGGGGGGCGTCTCCTCCTACGAGCAGTACTTC. It translates to CASSLAMGGVSSYEQYF.

The V gene is TRBV3-1 (or the pseudogene TRBV3-2), the J gene TRBJ2-2, with 9 nucleotides matching TRBD2. Germline CDR1 LGHDT, CDR2 YNNKEL (reference sequence). Trimming removed 4 bases from V and 7 bases from J; junction bases left unmatched: 4. This CDR3 is 14 amino acids long. The CDR3 region is CASSLQRGVGELFF. In DNA form, the CDR3 reads TGTGCCAGCAGCCTCCAGCGGGGGGTCGGGGAGCTGTTTTTT.

As regards this clone: The germline gene is not matched at one end of the junction; a read error may be the cause. This rearrangement joins TRBV7-9 to TRBJ1-5; 9 nucleotides line up with TRBD1. The CDR3 is 15 residues long. CDR1 is SEHNR, CDR2 FQNEAQ, per germline (reference sequence). CDR3 protein: CASSLEGQGNQPQHF. CDR3 sequence (DNA): TGTGCCAGCAGCTTAGAGGGACAGGGCAACCAGCCCCAGCATTTT.

V gene TRBV6-1 combines with J gene TRBJ1-2; no definite D call. The CDR3 has 12 amino acids. Germline CDR1 and CDR2: MNHNS and SASEGT. V dropped 2 bases and J dropped 8 bases, with 9 bases sitting between them. Written as DNA, the CDR3 is TGTGCCAGCAGTGAAATGGCCTTGGGCTACACCTTC. Protein product: CASSEMALGYTF.

The CDR3 here is CASQSGGPINTEAFF. DNA of the CDR3: TGTGCCAGCCAGTCGGGTGGGCCTATAAACACTGAAGCTTTCTTT. This chain joins TRBV18 and TRBJ1-1; D call uncertain. The CDR3 contains 15 residues. CDR1 is KGHSH, CDR2 LQKENI, per germline. V lost 8 bases, J lost 2 bases, and 18 bases lay in between.

This chain connects TRBV21-1 to TRBJ1-2. TRBV21-1 is flagged as a pseudogene. The CDR3 is 15 residues long. CDR3 nucleotide sequence: TGTGCCAGCAGCAAAGAAGTAACCCTGAACTATGGCTACACCTTC. It is translated as CASSKEVTLNYGYTF.

This clone has a handful of counts. The CDR3 sequence is CASSPRRTGAEQYF. The CDR3 DNA reads as TGTGCCAGCAGCCCTAGGAGAACAGGGGCCGAGCAGTACTTC. V usage is TRBV7-8 and J usage is TRBJ2-7; 7 positions match TRBD1. The germline gives CDR1 SGHVS, CDR2 FQNEAQ. The CDR3 covers 14 residues. The junction had 10 bases not matched to a gene; V was cut back by 5 bases and J by 6 bases.

The chain employs TRBV2 and TRBJ1-3; D may be TRBD1 (6 bases). The ends were cut back, 5 bases at V and 0 bases at J, with 11 bases in the middle. CDR3 length: 15 amino acids. Germline CDR1 SNHLY, CDR2 FYNNEI. The CDR3 nucleotides are TGTGCCAGCAGTCTCGGGACAAACTCTGGAAACACCATATATTTT. It codes for CASSLGTNSGNTIYF.

V and J are TRBV6-5 and TRBJ1-5; D not resolved. The CDR3 is made up of 13 amino acids. Germline loops: CDR1 MNHEY, CDR2 SVGAGI. V was clipped by 5 bases and J by 0 bases, with 5 bases between them. DNA of the CDR3: TGTGCCAGCAGTAGGCGTAGCAATCAGCCCCAGCATTTT. It is translated as CASSRRSNQPQHF.

The CDR3 is CASSVAPSYNEQFF. CDR3 sequence (DNA): TGTGCCAGCAGCGTAGCCCCTTCCTACAATGAGCAGTTCTTC. V and J are TRBV9 and TRBJ2-1; D unresolved. The V gene's germline CDR1 is SGDLS and CDR2 YYNGEE. The CDR3 has 14 amino acids. Trimming removed 0 bases from V and 1 base from J, with 5 bases in between.

This chain links TRBV9 with TRBJ2-5, with D possibly matching TRBD2 (7 bases). Germline CDR1 SGDLS, CDR2 YYNGEE. The CDR3 contains 15 residues. The V and J ends lost 4 bases and 5 bases respectively, with 18 bases between them. The CDR3: CASSHGSGGAETQYF. CDR3 bases: TGTGCCAGCAGCCACGGGAGTGGGGGGGCCGAGACCCAGTACTTC.

V and J are TRBV5-1 and TRBJ1-2; 8 bases align to TRBD1. Per the germline V gene, CDR1 is SGHRS and CDR2 is YFSETQ. The length of the CDR3 is 15 residues. The J segment lost 8 bases and the V segment lost 4 bases, leaving 13 bases of the junction unmatched. In DNA form, the CDR3 reads TGCGCCAGCAGCATAGGACAGGGTGGATTTGGAGGCTACACCTTC. Residues: CASSIGQGGFGGYTF.